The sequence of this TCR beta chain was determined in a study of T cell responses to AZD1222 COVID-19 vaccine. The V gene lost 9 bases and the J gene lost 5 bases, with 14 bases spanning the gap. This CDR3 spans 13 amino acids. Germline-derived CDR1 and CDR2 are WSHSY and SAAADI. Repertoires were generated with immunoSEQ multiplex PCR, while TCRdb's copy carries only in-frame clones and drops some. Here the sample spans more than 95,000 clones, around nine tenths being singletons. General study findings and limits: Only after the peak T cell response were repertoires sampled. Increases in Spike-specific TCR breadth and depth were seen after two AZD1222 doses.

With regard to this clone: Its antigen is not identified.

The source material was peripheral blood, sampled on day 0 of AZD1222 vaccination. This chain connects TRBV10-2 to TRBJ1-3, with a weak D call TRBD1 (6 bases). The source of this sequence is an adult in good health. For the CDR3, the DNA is TGCGCCAGTACTGGGGGCGCTAGAAACACCATATATTTT. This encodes CASTGGARNTIYF.